This T cell receptor beta chain was profiled in a study of T cell responses to AZD1222 COVID-19 vaccine. Study results and limitations: Dominant CD4 TCR responses targeted spike regions 160-218 and 743-854. A rise in Spike-specific TCR breadth and depth followed two AZD1222 doses. Donors, mostly white British, included more females; clonal diversity was possibly underestimated.

A note on this clone: Its matching antigen is unknown.

Looked up from germline, CDR1 is SGDLS and CDR2 is YYNGEE. CDR3 size: 13 residues. Trimming left V 2 bases short and J 7 bases short, with 13 bases between. Using immunoSEQ multiplex PCR, the repertoire was profiled, and TCRdb retains in-frame clones only, with some absent. In the table there are about 180,000 clones, around 90% of which are singletons. The sample consisted of peripheral blood, taken on day 0 of AZD1222 vaccination. The sequence was collected from an adult in good health. The rearrangement links TRBV9 to TRBJ2-7; no clear D gene. CDR3 sequence (DNA): TGTGCCAGCAGCGTGACCACAGAAGGTGAGCAGTACTTC. Encoded protein: CASSVTTEGEQYF.